This TCR beta chain is from a study of cytomegalovirus exposure and HLA in healthy donors. Overall study results and limits: A likely sequencing artifact accounted for one observed cluster of highly shared sequence variants. Analyzed later, most CMV-associated TCR beta chains appeared HLA-restricted.

As regards this clone: The antigen remains undetermined.

Germline CDR1 MGHRA, CDR2 YSYEKL. This CDR3 region has 14 residues. The ends were cut back, 7 bases at V and 2 bases at J, with 15 bases in the middle. In the PCR, 60 Vbeta and 13 Jbeta primers were used. Sequencing was performed with immunoSEQ multiplex PCR; in TCRdb, only in-frame clones are kept and a portion is missing. Of some 180,000 clones listed, over 80% were seen once; the top ten hold 1.1% to 1.5%. The sample taken for sequencing was PBMCs. This TCR was sampled from a girl aged 5-17 years in good health and CMV-seropositive. The chain has TRBV4-1 and TRBJ2-7; perhaps TRBD1 as D (5 bases). The CDR3 region is CASNEAGKAYEQYF. The CDR3 nucleotides are TGCGCCAGCAACGAAGCAGGGAAGGCCTACGAGCAGTACTTC.